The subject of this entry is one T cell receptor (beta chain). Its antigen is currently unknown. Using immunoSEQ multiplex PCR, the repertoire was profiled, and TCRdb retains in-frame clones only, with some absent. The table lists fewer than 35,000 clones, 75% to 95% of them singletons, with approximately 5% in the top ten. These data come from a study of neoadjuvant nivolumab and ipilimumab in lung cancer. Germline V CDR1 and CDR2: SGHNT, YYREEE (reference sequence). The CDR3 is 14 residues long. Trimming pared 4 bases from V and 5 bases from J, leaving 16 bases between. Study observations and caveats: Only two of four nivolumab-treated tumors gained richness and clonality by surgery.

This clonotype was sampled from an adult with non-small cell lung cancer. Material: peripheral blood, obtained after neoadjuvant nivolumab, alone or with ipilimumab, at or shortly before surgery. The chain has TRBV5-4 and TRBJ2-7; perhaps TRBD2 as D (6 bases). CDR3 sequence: CASSAGQGVNEQYF. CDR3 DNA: TGTGCCAGCAGCGCGGGGCAGGGTGTCAACGAGCAGTACTTC.